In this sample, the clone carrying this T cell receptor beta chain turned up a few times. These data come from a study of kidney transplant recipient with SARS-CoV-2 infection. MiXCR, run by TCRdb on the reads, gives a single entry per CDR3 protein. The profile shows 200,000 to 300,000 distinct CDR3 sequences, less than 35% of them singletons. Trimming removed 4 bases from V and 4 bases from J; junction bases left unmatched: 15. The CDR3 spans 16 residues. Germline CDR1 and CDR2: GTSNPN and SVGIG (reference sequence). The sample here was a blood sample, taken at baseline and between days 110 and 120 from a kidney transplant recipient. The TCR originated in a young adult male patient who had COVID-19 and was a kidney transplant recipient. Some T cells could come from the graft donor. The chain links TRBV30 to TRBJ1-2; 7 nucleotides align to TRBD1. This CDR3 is CAWTIRGKGLIYGYTF. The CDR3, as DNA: TGTGCCTGGACCATCAGGGGGAAAGGGCTGATCTATGGCTACACCTTC.